Below, one T cell receptor (beta chain) is given with its context. Its antigen is unknown. These data come from a study of glioma-infiltrating T cells. Using RNA template, CDR3s of TCR alpha and beta were amplified with iRepertoire arm-PCR. Input was roughly 85-400 ng of tissue mRNA or PBMC total RNA. One entry per CDR3 protein, called by TCRdb with MiXCR from the multiplex PCR reads. This repertoire shows around 130,000 distinct CDR3 sequences, about 25% found once; its top ten account for approximately 26%. Study results and limitations: Gliomas, especially low-grade, showed above-expected tissue-blood divergence; non-neoplastic patients showed below.

From germline, CDR1 is MRHNA and CDR2 SNTAGT. This CDR3 has 11 residues. The ends were cut back, 0 bases at V and 9 bases at J, with 4 bases in the middle. This TCR was recovered from a human donor with low-grade glioma or glioblastoma, undergoing nonglioma brain surgery, or in good health (not recorded which). The sample consisted of glioma tissue, nonneoplastic brain tissue, or PBMCs (not recorded which). The V and J genes are TRBV6-4 and TRBJ2-3, with unresolved D. The CDR3: CASSDSRTQYF. The CDR3 DNA reads TGTGCCAGCAGTGACTCACGGACGCAGTATTTT.